This TCR beta chain was identified during a study of shared clonotypes between healthy human individuals. At the level of the study: Each donor contributed plates that comprised three CD4 naive, three CD4 memory, two CD8 naive and one CD8 memory.

Every subset's genomic DNA went evenly onto several immunoSEQ plates. Sequenced by immunoSEQ multiplex PCR; TCRdb stores in-frame clones only, minus some. The sample lists some 2 million clones, approximately 95% seen once, with 0.9% to 1.5% in the top ten. Broader study findings: A reduction in generation probabilities was seen for non-shared clonotypes relative to those shared by all four donors.

A note on this clone: What it binds is not known.

Cells designated naive CD8 were CD45RO-negative and were positively selected for CCR7, with terminally differentiated effector memory CD45RA+ cells excluded. The germline V and J ends were trimmed by 0 bases and 1 base, with 13 bases remaining between them. CDR3 size: 16 residues. CDR1 and CDR2 from the germline V gene are MNHNS and SASEGT. This sequence originates from a man younger than 30 in good health. Source material: naive CD8+ T cells sorted from blood. The rearrangement uses TRBV6-1 and TRBJ2-7; D possibly corresponds to TRBD1 (6 bases). In DNA, the CDR3 is TGTGCCAGCAGTGAAGCCCAGACAGGAGGTTCCTACGAGCAGTACTTC. This translates into CASSEAQTGGSYEQYF.